A single sample is the source of the 15 T cell receptor beta chains below, sequenced in a study of T cell responses to AZD1222 COVID-19 vaccine. This table comes from immunoSEQ multiplex PCR, and its TCRdb copy is limited to in-frame clones, with some not included. The sample lists about 120,000 clones, approximately 91% occurring once. Here the sequenced sample was peripheral blood, taken on day 0 of AZD1222 vaccination. These receptors were collected from an adult in good health.

This sequence joins TRBV9 and TRBJ1-2; D is possibly TRBD1 (6 bases). The germline gives CDR1 SGDLS, CDR2 YYNGEE. Deletions cut 3 bases from V and 4 bases from J, with 19 bases between. The CDR3 covers 16 residues. CDR3 DNA sequence: TGTGCCAGCAGCGACCTACAGGGTACCCGGGTCTATGGCTACACCTTC. It encodes CASSDLQGTRVYGYTF.

This sequence joins TRBV7-9 and TRBJ2-1; TRBD1 matches 7 bases. The germline V gene encodes CDR1 SEHNR and CDR2 FQNEAQ (reference sequence). The ends lost 1 base at V and 8 bases at J; junction bases unmatched: 2. The CDR3 is 13 residues long. Here the CDR3 reads CASSLGGQHEQFF. DNA of the CDR3: TGTGCCAGCAGCTTAGGGGGACAGCATGAGCAGTTCTTC.

This clone was observed a single time. The rearrangement uses TRBV18 and TRBJ1-2; D uncertain. The CDR3 has 14 residues. Between the trimmed V and J ends, which lost 3 bases and 5 bases, there was a span of 13 bases. Germline CDR1 is KGHSH and CDR2 is LQKENI. CDR3 sequence: CASSPLDSGYGYTF. DNA of the CDR3: TGTGCCAGCTCACCCCTTGATTCGGGTTATGGCTACACCTTC.

The chain has TRBV19 and TRBJ2-7; D unresolved. The ends were cut back, 0 bases at V and 2 bases at J, with 8 bases in the middle. The CDR3 length is 14 residues. Germline V gene data show CDR1 as LNHDA and CDR2 as SQIVND (reference sequence). The CDR3 loop reads CASSIDGRTYEQYF. CDR3 coding DNA: TGTGCCAGTAGTATAGATGGCAGAACCTACGAGCAGTACTTC.

Written as DNA, the CDR3 is TGTGCCAGCAGCCCGGACTCCTTTTTCTATGGCTACACCTTC. Translated: CASSPDSFFYGYTF. The rearrangement joins TRBV5-4 to TRBJ1-2; D remains ambiguous. The CDR3 is made up of 14 amino acids. V was pared by 4 bases and J by 4 bases, with 14 bases between. CDR1 is SGHNT and CDR2 is YYREEE in the germline V gene (reference sequence).

The genes are TRBV5-5 and TRBJ1-5; D may be TRBD1 (6 bases). CDR1 is SGHKS, CDR2 YYEKEE, per germline (reference sequence). V was shortened by 4 bases and J by 5 bases, with 16 bases between the two germline ends. The CDR3 is 15 amino acids. The CDR3 DNA is TGTGCCAGCAGCCTGGGGGGGGGCGCATATCAGCCCCAGCATTTT. It is translated as CASSLGGGAYQPQHF.

This clone was recorded once. This sequence joins TRBV9 and TRBJ1-1, with D hard to call. There are 13 residues in the CDR3. CDR1 SGDLS and CDR2 YYNGEE come from the germline V gene. V lost 5 bases to trimming and J lost 1 base, with 9 bases between them. The CDR3 nucleotides read TGTGCCAGCAGTCGCGGGGAGAACACTGAAGCTTTCTTT. Amino acid sequence: CASSRGENTEAFF. Together with reference TRBV9 and TRBJ1-1, the CDR3 gives the full variable domain: DSGVTQTPKHLITATGQRVTLRCSPRSGDLSVYWYQQSLDQGLQFLIQYYNGEERAKGNILERFSAQQFPDLHSELNLSSLELGDSALYFCASSRGENTEAFFGQGTRLTVV.

The chain links TRBV6-5 to TRBJ1-4, with D unclear. Germline V gene sequence: CDR1 MNHEY, CDR2 SVGAGI. This CDR3 comprises 14 residues. Deletions cut 6 bases from V and 8 bases from J, with 16 bases between. As DNA, the CDR3 is TGTGCCAGCAGCTTGGAACCCGGACGGGAAAAACTGTTTTTT. This encodes CASSLEPGREKLFF.

V and J are TRBV6-5 and TRBJ1-2; 10 bases align to TRBD1. V was clipped by 4 bases and J by 8 bases; unmatched bases: 10. The CDR3 consists of 15 residues. Germline CDR1 and CDR2: MNHEY and SVGAGI. CDR3 loop: CASSSLSTGGRGYTF. CDR3 nucleotides: TGTGCCAGCAGTTCCCTATCGACAGGGGGCAGAGGCTACACCTTC.

The rearrangement links TRBV5-6 to TRBJ1-6; D is ambiguous. The germline V gene has CDR1 SGHDT and CDR2 YYEEEE. The CDR3 is 15 amino acids. V dropped 0 bases and J dropped 9 bases, with 13 bases sitting between them. CDR3 DNA: TGTGCCAGCAGCTTGGAAGGACTTACGGCTTCACCCCTCCACTTT. Protein: CASSLEGLTASPLHF.

The gene calls are TRBV5-1 and TRBJ2-7; TRBD1 is a possible D gene (6 bases). Looked up from germline, CDR1 is SGHRS and CDR2 is YFSETQ. The V gene lost 5 bases and the J gene lost 4 bases, with 22 bases spanning the gap. The CDR3 is 16 residues long. The CDR3 nucleotides are TGCGCCAGCAGGGACCCTATCACAGGGTACTCATACGAGCAGTACTTC. Translation gives CASRDPITGYSYEQYF. Full variable domain (missing parts from reference TRBV5-1 and TRBJ2-7): KAGVTQTPRYLIKTRGQQVTLSCSPISGHRSVSWYQQTPGQGLQFLFEYFSETQRNKGNFPGRFSGRQFSNSRSEMNVSTLELGDSALYLCASRDPITGYSYEQYFGPGTRLTVT.

This clone appeared once. CDR3 DNA: TGTGCCAGCAGTTACAGCGAGGTGGTCTCTGGAAACACCATATATTTT. Translating it yields CASSYSEVVSGNTIYF. J is TRBJ1-3 and V is TRBV6-5; D remains unclear. CDR1 and CDR2 (germline): MNHEY, SVGAGI. The CDR3 is 16 amino acids. V was clipped by 2 bases and J by 0 bases, with 11 bases between them.

The rearrangement links TRBV11-3 to TRBJ1-1, with D maybe TRBD1 (5 bases). The CDR3 runs to 16 residues. The ends were cut back, 5 bases at V and 0 bases at J, with 16 bases in the middle. The germline CDR1 and CDR2 sequences are SGHNT and YENEEA. The CDR3 DNA sequence: TGTGCCAGCAGCCCAGGGTCTAATGGAATGAACACTGAAGCTTTCTTT. It encodes CASSPGSNGMNTEAFF.

This clone was seen a single time. The V gene is TRBV27, the J gene TRBJ1-2, with TRBD1 matching 8 bases. CDR3 length equals 17 residues. With V trimmed by 4 bases and J by 6 bases, 16 bases remained unmatched. CDR1 and CDR2 (germline): MNHEY, SMNVEV (reference sequence). The CDR3 sequence is CASSSRTGRDLLNGYTF. CDR3 sequence (DNA): TGTGCCAGCAGTTCTAGGACAGGGCGGGATTTGTTGAATGGCTACACCTTC.

This rearrangement joins TRBV30 to TRBJ1-6; D is undetermined. With 2 bases removed from V and 0 bases from J, the gap between germline ends came to 8 bases. The length of the CDR3 is 15 residues. Germline loops: CDR1 GTSNPN, CDR2 SVGIG (reference sequence). The CDR3: CAWSLEISYNSPLHF. CDR3 coding DNA: TGTGCCTGGAGTCTCGAGATCTCCTATAATTCACCCCTCCACTTT.